These 28 T cell receptor beta chains came from one sample sequenced in a study of response to subunit inactivated influenza vaccine. MiXCR, run by TCRdb on the RT-PCR reads, gives a single entry per CDR3 protein. The sample has around 490,000 distinct CDR3 sequences, 7.5% to 8.5% seen once. Sequencing was performed on PBMCs from blood, taken less than 30 months after vaccination. These receptors all come from a man between 50 and 69 years old who received an inactivated influenza vaccine.

At least ten counts were recorded for this clonotype. V gene TRBV7-9 combines with J gene TRBJ1-2, with D perhaps TRBD1 (5 bases). There are 14 residues in the CDR3. Trimming took 2 bases from V and 3 from J, leaving 10 bases between them. CDR1 is SEHNR and CDR2 is FQNEAQ in the germline V gene (reference sequence). For the CDR3, the DNA is TGTGCCAGCAGCTTATCAGGGACTGACTATGGCTACACCTTC. Residues: CASSLSGTDYGYTF.

This clonotype was recorded a few times. The chain joins TRBV5-1 to TRBJ1-2, with 8 positions matching TRBD1. CDR3 length: 15 amino acids. V lost 0 bases and J lost 4; bases outside the gene matches: 5. CDR1 and CDR2 (germline): SGHRS, YFSETQ. CDR3 in amino acids: CASSLDGQGFYGYTF. The CDR3 coding sequence is TGCGCCAGCAGCTTGGATGGACAGGGCTTCTATGGCTACACCTTC.

This clonotype was recorded a few times. The chain combines TRBV6-1 with TRBJ1-1, with 8 bases matching TRBD1. The J segment lost 9 bases and the V segment lost 4 bases, leaving 10 bases of the junction unmatched. CDR1 is MNHNS, CDR2 SASEGT, per germline. CDR3 size: 14 residues. The CDR3 DNA reads TGTGCCAGCAGTGGAGGACAGGGCTACTTGCAAGCTTTCTTT. The encoded protein is CASSGGQGYLQAFF.

The chain is built from TRBV7-8 and TRBJ2-4; no reliable D call. This CDR3 region has 19 residues. The germline gives CDR1 SGHVS, CDR2 FQNEAQ. Trimming shortened V by 2 bases and J by 0 bases, and 20 bases separated the two germline ends. The CDR3 reads CASSLSSTAFPLAKNIQYF. The DNA for the CDR3 is TGTGCCAGCAGCTTATCGTCTACGGCTTTCCCGCTAGCCAAAAACATTCAGTACTTC.

This sequence joins TRBV4-3 and TRBJ2-7; 7 nucleotides line up with TRBD1. The CDR3 runs to 16 residues. The ends lost 4 bases at V and 6 bases at J; junction bases unmatched: 15. Germline CDR1 and CDR2: LGHNA and YSLEER. CDR3 in DNA: TGCGCCAGCAGCCCCTCTTGGGGACAGATAATGGGCGAGCAGTACTTC. This sequence encodes CASSPSWGQIMGEQYF.

The J gene is TRBJ2-1, the V gene TRBV15, with 14 bases identical to TRBD2. The CDR3 totals 17 residues. Germline loops: CDR1 LNHNV, CDR2 YYDKDF (reference sequence). Germline trimming cut 5 bases from V and 0 bases from J; bases unmatched to any gene: 3. The CDR3 region is CATSDGTSGSSYNEQFF. The CDR3 DNA follows: TGTGCCACCAGCGACGGGACTAGCGGGAGCTCCTACAATGAGCAGTTCTTC.

This clonotype was found many times. The chain is built from TRBV5-1 and TRBJ1-6; possible D gene TRBD1, 5 bases. Germline V gene data show CDR1 as SGHRS and CDR2 as YFSETQ. V was shortened by 0 bases and J by 7 bases, with 11 bases between the two germline ends. The CDR3 loop spans 15 amino acids. For the CDR3, the DNA is TGCGCCAGCAGCTTGGAGCAGGGCAAGAATTCACCCCTCCACTTT. The encoded protein is CASSLEQGKNSPLHF.

This chain links TRBV20-1 with TRBJ2-7, with D tentatively TRBD1 (5 bases). Germline values: CDR1 DFQATT, CDR2 SNEGSKA (reference sequence). V lost 3 bases and J 2 bases, leaving 14 bases between the germline ends. The CDR3 is made up of 14 amino acids. The DNA of the CDR3 is TGCAGTGCTAGCCTACAGGTGAGCGCCTACGAGCAGTACTTC. It translates to CSASLQVSAYEQYF.

A single count supports this clonotype. This sequence joins TRBV2 and TRBJ2-2; possible D gene TRBD1, 6 bases. V was pared by 6 bases and J by 0 bases, with 11 bases between. Germline V lookup: CDR1 SNHLY, CDR2 FYNNEI. This CDR3 is built from 15 residues. The CDR3 DNA reads TGTGCCAGCAGAGACAGGAATACGAACACCGGGGAGCTGTTTTTT. Translated, it gives CASRDRNTNTGELFF.

This clonotype showed up many times. The V call is TRBV6-5, the J call TRBJ2-7, with D perhaps matching TRBD1 (6 bases). V dropped 6 bases and J dropped 5 bases, with 11 bases sitting between them. Germline V gene sequence: CDR1 MNHEY, CDR2 SVGAGI. The CDR3 loop spans 12 amino acids. The CDR3 DNA follows: TGTGCCAGCAGCCTAACAGGGAACGAGCAGTACTTC. Its translation: CASSLTGNEQYF.

A few counts support this clonotype. V gene TRBV2 combines with J gene TRBJ1-1, with 9 nucleotides matching TRBD1. The CDR3 sequence is 16 residues long. Germline-derived CDR1 and CDR2 are SNHLY and FYNNEI. V lost 9 bases, J lost 1 base, and 12 bases stayed unmatched. The CDR3: CARVYWDRASNTEAFF. CDR3 nucleotide sequence: TGTGCCAGAGTCTACTGGGACAGGGCTTCGAACACTGAAGCTTTCTTT.

With regard to this clonotype: This may arise from a read error, as a much more abundant clone is one base away. This chain links TRBV10-2 with TRBJ2-7, with a weak D call TRBD1 (6 bases). Germline V gene lookup returns CDR1 WSHSY and CDR2 SAAADI. The CDR3 contains 14 residues. CDR3 DNA sequence: TGCGCCTGCAGGAACAGGGAAGGCGCGTACGAGCAGTACTTC. This translates into CACRNREGAYEQYF.

This clonotype has at least ten counts. The chain employs TRBV4-3 and TRBJ2-1, with 8 bases aligning to TRBD2. The CDR3 has 16 amino acids. Germline values: CDR1 LGHNA, CDR2 YSLEER. V trimming: 2 bases; J trimming: 10 bases; junction bases outside the gene matches: 13. CDR3 sequence: CASSQIFSGALREQFF. CDR3 bases: TGCGCCAGCAGCCAAATCTTTAGCGGGGCCCTTAGGGAGCAGTTCTTC.

This chain links TRBV20-1 with TRBJ2-3, with 7 bases lining up with TRBD2. J was trimmed by 0 bases and V by 3 bases; bases with no gene match: 6. Germline V gene sequence: CDR1 DFQATT, CDR2 SNEGSKA (reference sequence). The CDR3 loop spans 15 amino acids. CDR3 sequence: CSASRAGFSTDTQYF. In nucleotides, the CDR3 is TGCAGTGCTAGCAGAGCGGGGTTTAGCACAGATACGCAGTATTTT.

This clonotype occurred a few times. The genes are TRBV5-6 and TRBJ2-7; TRBD2 matches at 7 bases. Germline CDR1 is SGHDT and CDR2 is YYEEEE. Unmatched junction bases numbered 6, after V lost 1 base and J lost 8 bases. The CDR3 consists of 13 residues. CDR3 nucleotide sequence: TGTGCCAGCAGCTTGTTTCGGCGGGAGAAGCAGTACTTC. Residues: CASSLFRREKQYF.

This clonotype was recorded a few times. V and J are TRBV5-1 and TRBJ2-7; D is perhaps TRBD1 (6 bases). Trimming took 0 bases from V and 11 from J, leaving 15 bases between them. The germline V gene has CDR1 SGHRS and CDR2 YFSETQ. This CDR3 is built from 13 residues. CDR3: CASSLGLAGQKYF. CDR3 coding DNA: TGCGCCAGCAGCTTGGGGCTCGCCGGACAGAAGTACTTC.

This clonotype was recorded many times. CDR3 in amino acids: CASSRDRITGELFF. Written as DNA, the CDR3 is TGTGCCAGCAGCAGAGACAGGATCACCGGGGAGCTGTTTTTT. The rearrangement uses TRBV11-2 and TRBJ2-2; the D gene is possibly TRBD1 (6 bases). V dropped 5 bases and J dropped 4 bases, with 11 bases sitting between them. CDR3 length: 14 amino acids. Germline CDR1 is SGHAT and CDR2 is FQNNGV.

The sample holds many counts of this clonotype. The V and J genes are TRBV9 and TRBJ1-2; TRBD1 might be the D (5 bases). This CDR3 spans 14 amino acids. Trimming took off 4 bases at V and 4 bases at J, with 14 bases between the two ends. The germline V gene encodes CDR1 SGDLS and CDR2 YYNGEE. CDR3 nucleotide sequence: TGTGCCAGCAGCCTTCAGGGAGGGTCCTATGGCTACACCTTC. It yields the protein CASSLQGGSYGYTF.

This clonotype was seen ten or more times. The chain couples TRBV7-8 to TRBJ2-7, with 7 nucleotides matching TRBD1. V dropped 5 bases and J dropped 7; count of bases not matched to a gene: 14. In germline, CDR1 is SGHVS, CDR2 FQNEAQ. The length of the CDR3 is 15 residues. As DNA, the CDR3 is TGTGCCAGCAGCATACAAATGACAGGGTCCCTAGAGCAGTACTTC. Translation: CASSIQMTGSLEQYF.

This clonotype was detected only a few times. The rearrangement uses TRBV10-3 and TRBJ2-7; D remains ambiguous. Between the trimmed V and J ends, which lost 3 bases and 2 bases, there was a span of 8 bases. Germline V gene data show CDR1 as ENHRY and CDR2 as SYGVKD. The CDR3 runs 13 residues. CDR3 residues: CAISDKGTYEQYF. DNA for the CDR3: TGTGCCATCAGTGATAAAGGAACCTACGAGCAGTACTTC.

This clonotype has a count of ten or more. The genes are TRBV10-3 and TRBJ2-1; D might be TRBD1 (5 bases). V was trimmed by 5 bases and J by 2 bases, leaving 10 bases between them. The CDR3 is made up of 14 amino acids. Per germline, CDR1 ENHRY and CDR2 SYGVKD. The CDR3 sequence: CAISLGAAYNEQFF. CDR3 coding DNA: TGTGCCATCAGTCTTGGGGCAGCCTACAATGAGCAGTTCTTC.

This clonotype was found many times. J is TRBJ2-2 and V is TRBV5-1; 8 nucleotides agree with TRBD1. The CDR3 extends over 17 amino acids. Germline CDR1 SGHRS, CDR2 YFSETQ. The V segment lost 2 bases and the J segment 4 bases; nucleotides outside the gene matches: 10. DNA of the CDR3: TGCGCCAGCAGCTTCTCCCCACTTACAGGGGGCACCGGGGAGCTGTTTTTT. Amino acids: CASSFSPLTGGTGELFF.

This clonotype was observed a few times. The chain is built from TRBV5-1 and TRBJ1-1, with unresolved D. Trimming removed 0 bases from V and 11 bases from J, with 14 bases in between. There are 13 residues in the CDR3. CDR1 SGHRS and CDR2 YFSETQ come from the germline V gene. The CDR3 spells CASSLGGISLAFF. CDR3 DNA: TGCGCCAGCAGCTTGGGGGGTATCAGTCTGGCTTTCTTT.

The chain is built from TRBV20-1 and TRBJ2-7; D perhaps matches TRBD2 (5 bases). The V gene's germline CDR1 is DFQATT and CDR2 SNEGSKA (reference sequence). The CDR3 contains 12 residues. Trimming removed 7 bases at V and 4 bases at J, with 14 bases between. This CDR3 is CSGSLASYEQYF. DNA for the CDR3: TGCAGTGGGAGCCTAGCATCGTACGAGCAGTACTTC.

This clonotype was counted a few times. The chain carries TRBV28 and TRBJ2-3; TRBD1 or TRBD2 may be the D gene (6 bases each). Germline V gene data show CDR1 as MDHEN and CDR2 as SYDVKM. CDR3 size: 15 residues. V lost 5 bases and J 3 bases, leaving 15 bases between the germline ends. CDR3 sequence: CASSPMTGATDTQYF. Written as DNA, the CDR3 is TGTGCCAGCAGTCCAATGACGGGGGCTACAGATACGCAGTATTTT.

Only a few counts were recorded for this clonotype. The chain joins TRBV15 to TRBJ1-5; 7 bases fit TRBD1. The CDR3 totals 14 residues. With 1 base clipped from V and 8 bases from J, the junction kept 5 bases outside the gene matches. Germline CDR1 is LNHNV and CDR2 is YYDKDF (reference sequence). In DNA form, the CDR3 reads TGTGCCACCAGCAGAGCCAGGGGGTTGGAGCCCCAGCATTTT. This encodes CATSRARGLEPQHF.

The table lists this clonotype with many counts. The CDR3 DNA reads TGCGCCAGCAGCTGGACGACAGGGCGTAACACCGGGGAGCTGTTTTTT. Translating gives CASSWTTGRNTGELFF. The genes are TRBV5-1 and TRBJ2-2; TRBD1 matches at 7 bases. The germline gives CDR1 SGHRS, CDR2 YFSETQ. The CDR3 loop spans 16 amino acids. V lost 3 bases and J lost 2; bases outside the gene matches: 7.

This clonotype appeared many times. The V call is TRBV5-1, the J call TRBJ1-4; TRBD1 aligns across 7 bases. This CDR3 has 17 residues. Germline assignment: CDR1 SGHRS and CDR2 YFSETQ. Losses at the gene ends were 4 bases for V and 0 bases for J; bases not matched to a gene: 9. For the CDR3, the DNA is TGCGCCAGCAGCAGGTCACGGGACAGCACAACTAATGAAAAACTGTTTTTT. Protein product: CASSRSRDSTTNEKLFF.